The TCR beta chain under discussion was sequenced for a study of shared clonotypes between healthy human individuals. Worth noting for this clone: The antigen is undetermined.

Repertoires were generated with immunoSEQ multiplex PCR, while TCRdb's copy carries only in-frame clones and drops some. In the table there are approximately 1,500,000 clones, roughly 98% of which are singletons. V gave up 4 bases and J gave up 1 base, with 14 bases separating them. The CDR3 extends over 15 amino acids. CDR1 and CDR2 (germline): SGHRS, YFSETQ. The study's findings and limits: What naive subsets generally showed was a larger estimated richness than memory subsets showed.

Sequenced sample: naive CD4+ T cells sorted from blood. Subset described: CD45RA+ positively selected. This chain links TRBV5-1 with TRBJ1-1, with a possible D match to TRBD1 (6 bases). This receptor was obtained from a man aged 25 to 40 in good health. The CDR3 nucleotides are TGCGCCAGCAGCACCGTCCCGACAGGGAACACTGAAGCTTTCTTT. This encodes CASSTVPTGNTEAFF.